This is a list of T cell receptor beta chains from one sample in a study of T cells in Graves' hyperthyroidism and ophthalmopathy. TCRdb fed the multiplex PCR reads into MiXCR, producing one record per CDR3 protein. The data hold hundreds of thousands of distinct CDR3 sequences, with roughly 45% observed a single time. The sequencing sample was made of peripheral blood or thyroid tissue (not recorded which). The receptors stem from an adult man with Graves' disease, either hyperthyroidism or ophthalmopathy (not recorded which). The CDR3 runs from the conserved cysteine through the conserved F or W. Each record gives: D gene, J gene, V gene, clone size, CDR3 protein, CDR3 DNA. The D gene is left open where the match is weak. The listing skips clone size in some rows; elsewhere it reads once, few, many or a size class.

d_gene: .; j_gene: TRBJ1-5; v_gene: TRBV6-5; abundance: .; CDR3aa: CASSYSGAQPQHF; CDR3nt: TGTGCCAGCAGTTACTCGGGAGCACAGCCCCAGCATTTT
d_gene: .; j_gene: TRBJ2-7; v_gene: TRBV7-8; abundance: .; CDR3aa: CASSLPGTSYEQYF; CDR3nt: TGTGCCAGCAGCCTGCCCGGGACATCTTACGAGCAGTACTTC
d_gene: TRBD1; j_gene: TRBJ2-7; v_gene: TRBV20-1; abundance: few; CDR3aa: CSARPGQVSYEQYF; CDR3nt: TGCAGTGCCCGCCCGGGACAGGTTTCCTACGAGCAGTACTTC
d_gene: TRBD1; j_gene: TRBJ1-1; v_gene: TRBV16; abundance: .; CDR3aa: CASSQDRQGWTEAFF; CDR3nt: TGTGCCAGCAGCCAAGATCGACAGGGGTGGACTGAAGCTTTCTTT
d_gene: TRBD1; j_gene: TRBJ1-4; v_gene: TRBV2; abundance: few; CDR3aa: CASAQGAEEKLFF; CDR3nt: TGTGCCAGCGCCCAGGGGGCTGAGGAAAAACTGTTTTTT
d_gene: .; j_gene: TRBJ2-7; v_gene: TRBV5-1; abundance: .; CDR3aa: CASSLDGRGADQYF; CDR3nt: TGCGCCAGCAGCTTGGATGGGAGGGGGGCCGACCAGTACTTC
d_gene: TRBD1; j_gene: TRBJ1-5; v_gene: TRBV2; abundance: many; CDR3aa: CASSGQGFGNQPQHF; CDR3nt: TGTGCCAGCAGTGGACAGGGGTTTGGCAATCAGCCCCAGCATTTT
d_gene: .; j_gene: TRBJ1-5; v_gene: TRBV19; abundance: .; CDR3aa: CASRMRDSRGPQHF; CDR3nt: TGTGCCAGTAGAATGAGGGATTCTCGGGGGCCCCAGCATTTT
d_gene: .; j_gene: TRBJ2-7; v_gene: TRBV2; abundance: few; CDR3aa: CASSLDRRTDEQYF; CDR3nt: TGTGCCAGCAGCTTAGACAGACGAACTGACGAGCAGTACTTC
d_gene: TRBD2; j_gene: TRBJ2-5; v_gene: TRBV10-2; abundance: once; CDR3aa: CASSEGGRRETQYF; CDR3nt: TGCGCCAGCAGTGAGGGCGGGAGGCGAGAGACCCAGTACTTC
d_gene: .; j_gene: TRBJ1-6; v_gene: TRBV9; abundance: .; CDR3aa: CASSLGGFGNSPLHF; CDR3nt: TGTGCCAGCAGCCTAGGGGGTTTCGGAAATTCACCCCTCCACTTT
d_gene: .; j_gene: TRBJ1-2; v_gene: TRBV29-1; abundance: .; CDR3aa: CSVEVYRTDKGYGYTF; CDR3nt: TGCAGCGTTGAGGTTTATAGGACAGATAAAGGCTATGGCTACACCTTC
d_gene: TRBD1; j_gene: TRBJ2-7; v_gene: TRBV24-1; abundance: many; CDR3aa: CATRSGTGDLEQYF; CDR3nt: TGTGCCACCAGATCCGGGACAGGGGATCTCGAGCAGTACTTC
d_gene: .; j_gene: TRBJ1-2; v_gene: TRBV12-3/TRBV12-4; abundance: .; CDR3aa: CASRIEVGGYTF; CDR3nt: TGTGCCAGCAGGATTGAGGTTGGCGGCTACACCTTC
d_gene: TRBD1; j_gene: TRBJ2-5; v_gene: TRBV6-5; abundance: few; CDR3aa: CASSLWGQGFGGETQYF; CDR3nt: TGTGCCAGCAGTCTGTGGGGACAGGGATTTGGTGGAGAGACCCAGTACTTC
d_gene: TRBD1; j_gene: TRBJ1-2; v_gene: TRBV7-9; abundance: many; CDR3aa: CASSHDRDGYTF; CDR3nt: TGTGCCAGCAGCCACGACAGGGACGGCTACACCTTC
d_gene: .; j_gene: TRBJ2-6; v_gene: TRBV7-9; abundance: .; CDR3aa: CASSLGPVVGSGANVLTF; CDR3nt: TGTGCCAGCAGCTTGGGTCCGGTTGTAGGCTCTGGGGCCAACGTCCTGACTTTC
d_gene: .; j_gene: TRBJ1-2; v_gene: TRBV2; abundance: few; CDR3aa: CASSLSPPGRDYGYTF; CDR3nt: TGTGCCAGCAGTTTATCCCCACCTGGCAGGGACTATGGCTACACCTTC
d_gene: TRBD1; j_gene: TRBJ1-2; v_gene: TRBV2; abundance: many; CDR3aa: CATPTGLGGYTF; CDR3nt: TGTGCCACCCCGACAGGGTTAGGAGGCTACACCTTC
d_gene: .; j_gene: TRBJ2-2; v_gene: TRBV25-1; abundance: .; CDR3aa: CASSESVGRRNTGEPFF; CDR3nt: TGTGCCAGCAGTGAATCGGTAGGAAGGAGGAACACCGGGGAGCCGTTTTTT
d_gene: TRBD1; j_gene: TRBJ1-1; v_gene: TRBV7-9; abundance: many; CDR3aa: CASSTGRGQAFF; CDR3nt: TGTGCCAGCAGCACGGGTAGGGGGCAAGCTTTCTTT
d_gene: .; j_gene: TRBJ1-5; v_gene: TRBV6-1; abundance: .; CDR3aa: CASSYLQGRYSNQPQHF; CDR3nt: TGTGCCAGCAGTTACCTCCAGGGACGATATAGCAATCAGCCCCAGCATTTT
d_gene: .; j_gene: TRBJ2-5; v_gene: TRBV7-2; abundance: .; CDR3aa: CASSSGPVGETQYF; CDR3nt: TGTGCCAGCAGCTCCGGACCGGTGGGGGAGACCCAGTACTTC
d_gene: .; j_gene: TRBJ1-1; v_gene: TRBV6-5; abundance: .; CDR3aa: CASSYLMELRNTEAFF; CDR3nt: TGTGCCAGCAGTTACCTGATGGAGCTAAGGAACACTGAAGCTTTCTTT
d_gene: TRBD1; j_gene: TRBJ1-2; v_gene: TRBV24-1; abundance: .; CDR3aa: CAPRDRGYDGYTF; CDR3nt: TGTGCTCCACGGGACAGGGGATACGATGGCTACACCTTC
d_gene: .; j_gene: TRBJ1-2; v_gene: TRBV10-3; abundance: .; CDR3aa: CAISESSGQGYTF; CDR3nt: TGTGCCATCAGTGAGTCGAGCGGACAGGGCTACACCTTC